The present T cell receptor (beta chain) was sequenced within a study of tumor-infiltrating lymphocytes in localized non-small cell lung cancer. Study background: The cohort mixed smokers and never-smokers, several histologies, and some post-neoadjuvant-chemotherapy samples.

CDR3 length: 17 amino acids. Profiling relied on immunoSEQ multiplex PCR, and the TCRdb table lists in-frame clones only, not all of them. Of around 14,000 clones listed, 80% to 90% are singletons. This chain joins TRBV21-1 and TRBJ2-1. TRBV21-1 is a recognized pseudogene. What was sequenced was lung tumor tissue. The clonotype comes from a human donor with non-small cell lung cancer. DNA for the CDR3: TGTGCCAGCAGCACCCTGACCTCGGACGGACCCTACAATGAGCAGTTCTTC. This gives the protein CASSTLTSDGPYNEQFF.